Listed here is a single T cell receptor beta chain. Its antigen is not identified. Naive CD8 cells lacked CD45RO and underwent positive selection for CCR7, leaving out terminally differentiated effector memory CD45RA+ cells. This sample is drawn from a study of shared clonotypes between healthy human individuals. Study conclusions and caveats: Sample collection involved blood only; tissue repertoires are likely different.

The V gene lost 4 bases and the J gene lost 3 bases, with 13 bases spanning the gap. Germline values: CDR1 SGHRS, CDR2 YFSETQ. CDR3 length: 14 residues. Replicate PCRs for sorted subsets used around 200 ng DNA; this equaled 25,000 to 35,000 T cell genomes. Sequencing used immunoSEQ multiplex PCR; TCRdb keeps in-frame clones, though not all of them. This sample yields some 2.1 million clones, of which about 94% are seen a single time; about 1.1% belongs to the top ten. Sequenced input: naive CD8+ T cells sorted from blood. This receptor was identified in a man aged 18 to 35 in good health. This chain uses TRBV5-1 with TRBJ1-2; D perhaps matches TRBD1 (5 bases). Here the CDR3 reads CASSPVGGDYGYTF. CDR3 sequence (DNA): TGCGCCAGCAGCCCCGTTGGAGGGGACTATGGCTACACCTTC.